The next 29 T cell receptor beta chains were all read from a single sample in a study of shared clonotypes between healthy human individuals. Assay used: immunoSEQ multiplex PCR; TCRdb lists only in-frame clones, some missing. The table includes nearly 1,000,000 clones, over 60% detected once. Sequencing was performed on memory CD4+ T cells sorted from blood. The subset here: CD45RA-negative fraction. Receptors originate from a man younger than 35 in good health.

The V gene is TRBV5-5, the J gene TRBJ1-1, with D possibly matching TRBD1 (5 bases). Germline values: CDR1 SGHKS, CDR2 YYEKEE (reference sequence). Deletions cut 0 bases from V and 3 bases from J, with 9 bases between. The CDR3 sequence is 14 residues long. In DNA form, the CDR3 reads TGTGCCAGCAGCTTGGAGGACAAACACACTGAAGCTTTCTTT. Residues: CASSLEDKHTEAFF.

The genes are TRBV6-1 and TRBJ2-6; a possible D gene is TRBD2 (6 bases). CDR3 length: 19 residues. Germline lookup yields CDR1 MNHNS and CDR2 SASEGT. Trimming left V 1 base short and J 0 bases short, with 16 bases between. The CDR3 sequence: CASSEGGAGTSSGANVLTF. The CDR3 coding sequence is TGTGCCAGCAGTGAAGGGGGCGCGGGAACAAGCTCTGGGGCCAACGTCCTGACTTTC.

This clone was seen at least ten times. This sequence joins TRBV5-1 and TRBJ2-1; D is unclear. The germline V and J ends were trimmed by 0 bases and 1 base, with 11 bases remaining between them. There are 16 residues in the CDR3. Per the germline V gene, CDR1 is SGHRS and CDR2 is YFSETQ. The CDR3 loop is CASSLGPQVSYNEQFF. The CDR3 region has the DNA TGCGCCAGCAGCTTGGGGCCCCAGGTGTCCTACAATGAGCAGTTCTTC.

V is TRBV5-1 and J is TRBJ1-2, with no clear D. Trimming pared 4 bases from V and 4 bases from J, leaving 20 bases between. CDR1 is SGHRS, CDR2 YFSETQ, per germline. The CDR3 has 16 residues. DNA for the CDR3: TGCGCCAGCAGCCTAAACTCGGTCCCTACGATCTATGGCTACACCTTC. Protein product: CASSLNSVPTIYGYTF.

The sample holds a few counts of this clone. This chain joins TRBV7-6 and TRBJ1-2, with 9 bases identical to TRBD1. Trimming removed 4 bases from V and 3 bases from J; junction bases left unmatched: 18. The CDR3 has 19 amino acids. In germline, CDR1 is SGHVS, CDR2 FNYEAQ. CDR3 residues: CASSSHGGDRAVYDYGYTF. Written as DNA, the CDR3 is TGTGCCAGCAGCTCCCACGGCGGGGACAGGGCGGTTTACGACTATGGCTACACCTTC. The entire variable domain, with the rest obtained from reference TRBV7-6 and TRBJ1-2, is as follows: GAGVSQSPRYKVTKRGQDVALRCDPISGHVSLYWYRQALGQGPEFLTYFNYEAQQDKSGLPNDRFSAERPEGSISTLTIQRTEQRDSAMYRCASSSHGGDRAVYDYGYTFGSGTRLTVV.

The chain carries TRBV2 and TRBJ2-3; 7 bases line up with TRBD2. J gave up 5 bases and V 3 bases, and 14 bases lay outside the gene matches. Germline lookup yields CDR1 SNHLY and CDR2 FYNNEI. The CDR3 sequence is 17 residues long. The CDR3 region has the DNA TGTGCCAGCAGTGACCTCGGGCGGGGGAAATTGGGAGATACGCAGTATTTT. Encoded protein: CASSDLGRGKLGDTQYF.

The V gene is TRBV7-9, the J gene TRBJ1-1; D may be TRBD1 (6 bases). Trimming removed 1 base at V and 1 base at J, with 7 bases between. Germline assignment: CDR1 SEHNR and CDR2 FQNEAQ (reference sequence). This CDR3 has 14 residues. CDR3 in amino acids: CASSLVGQNTEAFF. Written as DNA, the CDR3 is TGTGCCAGCAGCTTAGTGGGACAGAACACTGAAGCTTTCTTT.

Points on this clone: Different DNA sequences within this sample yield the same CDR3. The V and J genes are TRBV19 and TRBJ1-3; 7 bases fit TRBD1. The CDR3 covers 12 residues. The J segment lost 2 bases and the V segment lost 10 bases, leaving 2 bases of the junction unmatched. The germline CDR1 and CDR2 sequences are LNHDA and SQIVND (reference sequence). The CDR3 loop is CATGTAGNTIYF. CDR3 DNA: TGTGCCACCGGGACAGCTGGAAACACCATATATTTT.

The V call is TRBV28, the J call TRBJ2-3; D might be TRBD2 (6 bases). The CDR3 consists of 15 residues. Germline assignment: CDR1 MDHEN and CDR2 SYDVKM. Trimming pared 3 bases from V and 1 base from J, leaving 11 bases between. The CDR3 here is CASSFWRGGTDTQYF. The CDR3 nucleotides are TGTGCCAGCAGTTTCTGGCGGGGAGGCACAGATACGCAGTATTTT.

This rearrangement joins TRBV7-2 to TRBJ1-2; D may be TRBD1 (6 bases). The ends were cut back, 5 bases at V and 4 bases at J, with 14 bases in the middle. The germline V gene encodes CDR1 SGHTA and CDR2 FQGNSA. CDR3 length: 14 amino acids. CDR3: CASSPEQGGYGYTF. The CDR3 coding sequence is TGTGCCAGCAGCCCAGAACAGGGCGGCTATGGCTACACCTTC.

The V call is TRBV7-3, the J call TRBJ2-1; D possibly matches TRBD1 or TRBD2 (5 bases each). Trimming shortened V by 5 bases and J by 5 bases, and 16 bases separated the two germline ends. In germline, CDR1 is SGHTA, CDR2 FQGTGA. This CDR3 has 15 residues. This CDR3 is CASSPSWGTDNEQFF. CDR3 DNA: TGTGCCAGCAGCCCAAGTTGGGGGACCGACAATGAGCAGTTCTTC.

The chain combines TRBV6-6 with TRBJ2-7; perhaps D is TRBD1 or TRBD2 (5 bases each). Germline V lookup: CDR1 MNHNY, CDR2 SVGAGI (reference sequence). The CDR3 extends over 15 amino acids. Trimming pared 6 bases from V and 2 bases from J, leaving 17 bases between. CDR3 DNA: TGTGCCAGCAGCAACGAGGGGCAGGGCGCCTACGAGCAGTACTTC. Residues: CASSNEGQGAYEQYF.

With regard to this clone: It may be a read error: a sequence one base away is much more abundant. This CDR3 reads CASSLEENTEAFF. The CDR3 DNA follows: TGTGCCAGCAGCTTAGAAGAGAACACTGAAGCTTTCTTT. The chain joins TRBV11-2 to TRBJ1-1; D unresolved. This CDR3 spans 13 amino acids. Germline V gene sequence: CDR1 SGHAT, CDR2 FQNNGV. The V end was cut by 0 bases, the J end by 1 base, with 3 bases between.

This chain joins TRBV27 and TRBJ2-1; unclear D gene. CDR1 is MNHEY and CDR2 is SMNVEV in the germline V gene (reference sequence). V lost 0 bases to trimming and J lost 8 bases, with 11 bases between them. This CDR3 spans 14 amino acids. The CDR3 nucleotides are TGTGCCAGCAGTTTATCGAGTGCGGTTTATGAGCAGTTCTTC. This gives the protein CASSLSSAVYEQFF.

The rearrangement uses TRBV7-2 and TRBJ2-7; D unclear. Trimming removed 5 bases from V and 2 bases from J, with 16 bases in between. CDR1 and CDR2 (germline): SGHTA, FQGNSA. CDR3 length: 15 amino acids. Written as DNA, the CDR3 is TGTGCCAGCAGCATACCACGGCTTCCAGCCTACGAGCAGTACTTC. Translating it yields CASSIPRLPAYEQYF. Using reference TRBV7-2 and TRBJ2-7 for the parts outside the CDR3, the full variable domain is GAGVSQSPSNKVTEKGKDVELRCDPISGHTALYWYRQSLGQGLEFLIYFQGNSAPDKSGLPSDRFSAERTGGSVSTLTIQRTQQEDSAVYLCASSIPRLPAYEQYFGPGTRLTVT.

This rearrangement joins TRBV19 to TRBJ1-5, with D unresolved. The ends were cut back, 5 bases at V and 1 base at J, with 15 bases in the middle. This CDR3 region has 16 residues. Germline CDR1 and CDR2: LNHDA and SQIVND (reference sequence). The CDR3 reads CASSHLRTESNQPQHF. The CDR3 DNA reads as TGTGCCAGTAGTCATCTGAGGACCGAAAGCAATCAGCCCCAGCATTTT.

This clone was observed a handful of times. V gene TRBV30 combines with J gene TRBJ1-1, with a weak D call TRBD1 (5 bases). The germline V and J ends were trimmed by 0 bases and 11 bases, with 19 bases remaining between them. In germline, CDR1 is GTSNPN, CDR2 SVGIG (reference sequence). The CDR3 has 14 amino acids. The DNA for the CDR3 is TGTGCCTGGAGTGTCCCCAGGGAGGGTTTTGGGGCTTTCTTT. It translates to CAWSVPREGFGAFF.

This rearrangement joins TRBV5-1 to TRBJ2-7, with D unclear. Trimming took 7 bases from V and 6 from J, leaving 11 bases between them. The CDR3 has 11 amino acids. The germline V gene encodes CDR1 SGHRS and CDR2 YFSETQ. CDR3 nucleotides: TGCGCCAGCGGCGAAGTTGGCGAGCAGTACTTC. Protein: CASGEVGEQYF.

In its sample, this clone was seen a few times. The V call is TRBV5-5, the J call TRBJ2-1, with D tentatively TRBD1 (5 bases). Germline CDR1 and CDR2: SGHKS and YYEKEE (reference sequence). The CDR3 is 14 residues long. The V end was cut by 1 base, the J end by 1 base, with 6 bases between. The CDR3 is CASSLQGSYNEQFF. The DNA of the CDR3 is TGTGCCAGCAGCTTGCAGGGATCCTACAATGAGCAGTTCTTC.

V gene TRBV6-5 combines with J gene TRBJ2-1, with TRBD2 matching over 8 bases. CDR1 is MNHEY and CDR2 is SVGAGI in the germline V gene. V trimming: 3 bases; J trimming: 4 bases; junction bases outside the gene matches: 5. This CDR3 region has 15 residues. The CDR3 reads CASSYATSAYNEQFF. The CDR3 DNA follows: TGTGCCAGCAGTTATGCGACTAGCGCTTACAATGAGCAGTTCTTC.

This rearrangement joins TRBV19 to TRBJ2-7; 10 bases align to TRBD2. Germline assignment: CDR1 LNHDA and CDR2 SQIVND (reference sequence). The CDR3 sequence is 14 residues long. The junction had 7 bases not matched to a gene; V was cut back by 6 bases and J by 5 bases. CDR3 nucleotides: TGTGCCAGTAGAGCGGGAGGGCCGCTGGACGAGCAGTACTTC. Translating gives CASRAGGPLDEQYF.

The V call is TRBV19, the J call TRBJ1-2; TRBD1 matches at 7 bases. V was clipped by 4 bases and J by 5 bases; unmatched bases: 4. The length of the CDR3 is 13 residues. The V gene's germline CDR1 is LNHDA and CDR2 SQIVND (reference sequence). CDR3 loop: CASSNSGGYGYTF. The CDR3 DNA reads TGTGCCAGTAGTAACTCAGGGGGTTATGGCTACACCTTC.

CDR3 protein: CASSAWTTNNEQFF. In nucleotides, the CDR3 is TGTGCCAGTAGTGCATGGACTACCAACAATGAGCAGTTCTTC. The chain recombines TRBV19 with TRBJ2-1, with D possibly TRBD2 on 6 matching bases. Germline CDR1 is LNHDA and CDR2 is SQIVND (reference sequence). The CDR3 sequence is 14 residues long. V was pared by 5 bases and J by 5 bases, with 13 bases between.

The CDR3 DNA reads TGTGCCAGCAGCTTAGAGACGGCTAACACCGGGGAGCTGTTTTTT. Translation gives CASSLETANTGELFF. V is TRBV5-4 and J is TRBJ2-2; D is unclear. The CDR3 loop spans 15 amino acids. V was cut by 2 bases and J by 2 bases, with 10 bases left in between. Per germline, CDR1 SGHNT and CDR2 YYREEE (reference sequence).

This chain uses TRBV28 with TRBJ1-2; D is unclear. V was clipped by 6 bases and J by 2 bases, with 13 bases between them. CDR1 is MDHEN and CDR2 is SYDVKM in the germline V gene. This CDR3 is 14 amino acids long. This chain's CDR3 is CASRPSGVNYGYTF. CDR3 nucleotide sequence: TGTGCCAGCAGACCCTCCGGCGTGAACTATGGCTACACCTTC.

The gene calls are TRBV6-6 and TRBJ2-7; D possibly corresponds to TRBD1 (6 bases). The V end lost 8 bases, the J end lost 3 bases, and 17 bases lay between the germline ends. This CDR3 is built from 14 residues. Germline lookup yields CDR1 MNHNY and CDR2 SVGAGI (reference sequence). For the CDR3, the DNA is TGTGCCAGCCTAAGAGGGGACACCGGCTACGAGCAGTACTTC. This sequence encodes CASLRGDTGYEQYF.

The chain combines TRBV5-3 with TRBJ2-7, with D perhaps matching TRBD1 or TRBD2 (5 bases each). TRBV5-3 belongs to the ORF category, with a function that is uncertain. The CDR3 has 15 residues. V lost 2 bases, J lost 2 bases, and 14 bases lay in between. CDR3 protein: CARSFFYGDPYEQYF. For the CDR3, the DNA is TGTGCCAGAAGCTTCTTTTACGGGGACCCCTACGAGCAGTACTTC.

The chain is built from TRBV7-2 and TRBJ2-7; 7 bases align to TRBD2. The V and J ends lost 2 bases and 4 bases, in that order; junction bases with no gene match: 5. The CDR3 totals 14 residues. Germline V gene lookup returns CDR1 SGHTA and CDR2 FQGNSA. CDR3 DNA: TGTGCCAGCAGCTTACTCGCGGGAGCGTACGAGCAGTACTTC. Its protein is CASSLLAGAYEQYF.

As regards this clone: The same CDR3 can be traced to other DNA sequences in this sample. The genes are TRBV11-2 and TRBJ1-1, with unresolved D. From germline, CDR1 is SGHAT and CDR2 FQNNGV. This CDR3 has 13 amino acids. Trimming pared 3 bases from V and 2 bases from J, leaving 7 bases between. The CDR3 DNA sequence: TGTGCCAGCAGCTTTAGGGAAAACACTGAAGCTTTCTTT. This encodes CASSFRENTEAFF.